This T cell receptor beta chain stems from a study of technical replicates of blood from several donors. Assay used: immunoSEQ multiplex PCR; TCRdb lists only in-frame clones, some missing. The table includes around 80,000 clones, around 94% detected once. Germline V lookup: CDR1 MNHEY, CDR2 SVGAGI. This CDR3 contains 15 residues. V lost 0 bases to trimming and J lost 0 bases, with 6 bases between them. V and J are TRBV6-5 and TRBJ2-1; D ambiguous. The sequencing sample was made of T cells isolated from PBMCs. The TCR sequence derives from a human donor in good health. The CDR3 loop is CASSYSTSSYNEQFF. The DNA of the CDR3 is TGTGCCAGCAGTTACTCTACGAGCTCCTACAATGAGCAGTTCTTC.